A single sample is the source of the 32 T cell receptor beta chains below, sequenced in a study of T cell responses to AZD1222 COVID-19 vaccine. TCRdb's table, derived via immunoSEQ multiplex PCR, lists solely in-frame clones and lacks some. The sample includes some 120,000 clones, 85% to 95% seen only once; the top ten take 2.5% to 3%. Sample: peripheral blood, taken on day 0 of AZD1222 vaccination. These receptor sequences come from an adult in good health.

The chain carries TRBV28 and TRBJ1-6, with D perhaps matching TRBD1 (6 bases). Per the germline V gene, CDR1 is MDHEN and CDR2 is SYDVKM. The CDR3 sequence is 16 residues long. Trimming shortened V by 5 bases and J by 9 bases, and 20 bases separated the two germline ends. The CDR3 bases are TGTGCCAGCAGTGGACAGAGAATAACCCTCGGTTCACCCCTCCACTTT. Amino acid sequence: CASSGQRITLGSPLHF.

The V gene is TRBV11-2, the J gene TRBJ1-1; 7 nucleotides match TRBD1. J was trimmed by 8 bases and V by 5 bases; bases with no gene match: 11. The CDR3 length is 14 residues. Germline CDR1 SGHAT, CDR2 FQNNGV. CDR3 coding DNA: TGTGCCAGCAGCCATAATACCGACAGGGCCGAAGCTTTCTTT. Its translation: CASSHNTDRAEAFF.

The chain is built from TRBV28 and TRBJ1-3; D is perhaps TRBD1 (5 bases). Germline V gene data show CDR1 as MDHEN and CDR2 as SYDVKM. Trimming stripped 6 bases from V and 2 bases from J, with 14 bases between. There are 15 residues in the CDR3. CDR3 sequence: CASRKGNWAGNTIYF. CDR3 nucleotide sequence: TGTGCCAGCAGAAAGGGGAATTGGGCTGGAAACACCATATATTTT.

The rearrangement joins TRBV5-1 to TRBJ2-7; 14 positions agree with TRBD2. Trimming cost V 6 bases and J 1 base; bases outside gene matches: 9. This CDR3 comprises 17 residues. From germline, CDR1 is SGHRS and CDR2 YFSETQ. CDR3 loop: CASTGLAGEGLSYEQYF. For the CDR3, the DNA is TGCGCCAGCACGGGACTAGCGGGAGAGGGTCTTTCCTACGAGCAGTACTTC.

The chain links TRBV7-9 to TRBJ1-4; 8 nucleotides agree with TRBD1. The germline gives CDR1 SEHNR, CDR2 FQNEAQ (reference sequence). The CDR3 totals 18 residues. The V and J ends lost 0 bases and 3 bases, in that order; junction bases with no gene match: 9. The DNA of the CDR3 is TGTGCCAGCAGCTTAGCCCCAGGGGGCCGTGAAGCTAATGAAAAACTGTTTTTT. Translation: CASSLAPGGREANEKLFF.

This clone was found once. This sequence joins TRBV19 and TRBJ2-3; the match to TRBD1 covers 8 bases. CDR1 LNHDA and CDR2 SQIVND come from the germline V gene (reference sequence). The CDR3 sequence is 14 residues long. V was clipped by 6 bases and J by 0 bases; unmatched bases: 2. CDR3 sequence: CASRDRASTDTQYF. CDR3 bases: TGTGCCAGTAGGGACAGGGCGAGCACAGATACGCAGTATTTT.

The rearrangement uses TRBV11-1 and TRBJ2-7; 9 bases are a match to TRBD1. The germline gives CDR1 SGHAT, CDR2 FQDESV (reference sequence). CDR3 length: 14 residues. J gave up 2 bases and V 5 bases, and 4 bases lay outside the gene matches. CDR3 nucleotides: TGTGCCAGCAGCCGGGGACAGGGTGCCTACGAGCAGTACTTC. Its protein is CASSRGQGAYEQYF. The entire variable domain, with the rest obtained from reference TRBV11-1 and TRBJ2-7, is as follows: EAEVAQSPRYKITEKSQAVAFWCDPISGHATLYWYRQILGQGPELLVQFQDESVVDDSQLPKDRFSAERLKGVDSTLKIQPAELGDSAMYLCASSRGQGAYEQYFGPGTRLTVT.

The chain is built from TRBV5-1 and TRBJ1-1; 8 positions agree with TRBD1. CDR3 length: 15 residues. The V and J ends lost 5 bases and 5 bases, in that order; junction bases with no gene match: 11. Germline CDR1 reads SGHRS; CDR2 reads YFSETQ. CDR3 protein: CASRPLQGARTEAFF. The DNA for the CDR3 is TGCGCCAGCAGGCCCTTGCAGGGGGCGAGGACTGAAGCTTTCTTT.

V gene TRBV3-1 (or the pseudogene TRBV3-2) combines with J gene TRBJ2-7; D is undetermined. Germline V gene lookup returns CDR1 LGHDT and CDR2 YNNKEL (reference sequence). The CDR3 has 13 residues. Trimming removed 8 bases from V and 3 bases from J, with 14 bases in between. The CDR3 spells CASRFPNFYEQYF. DNA for the CDR3: TGTGCCAGCCGTTTCCCTAACTTCTACGAGCAGTACTTC.

The V and J genes are TRBV7-9 and TRBJ2-1, with TRBD2 matching over 7 bases. Trimming at V came to 5 bases and at J to 11 bases, leaving 9 bases not matched to a gene. This CDR3 region has 13 residues. Germline V CDR1 and CDR2: SEHNR, FQNEAQ (reference sequence). The CDR3 DNA sequence: TGTGCCAGCAGCGCCCTTGGGGGAGGGAAGCAGTTCTTC. Encoded protein: CASSALGGGKQFF.

J is TRBJ2-7 and V is TRBV18; perhaps TRBD1 as D (6 bases). The CDR3 consists of 13 residues. V was trimmed by 3 bases and J by 3 bases, leaving 9 bases between them. CDR1 is KGHSH, CDR2 LQKENI, per germline. The chain's CDR3 is CASSPGQSYEQYF. CDR3 DNA: TGTGCCAGCTCACCCGGACAGAGCTACGAGCAGTACTTC.

The chain links TRBV6-5 to TRBJ2-2; TRBD1 matches 7 bases. V dropped 2 bases and J dropped 3; count of bases not matched to a gene: 3. This CDR3 has 15 residues. Germline assignment: CDR1 MNHEY and CDR2 SVGAGI. CDR3 sequence reads: CASSYGTEYTGELFF. The DNA for the CDR3 is TGTGCCAGCAGTTACGGGACAGAATACACCGGGGAGCTGTTTTTT.

V usage is TRBV20-1 and J usage is TRBJ2-5; D unclear. This CDR3 has 18 residues. Germline CDR1 DFQATT, CDR2 SNEGSKA (reference sequence). V lost 3 bases, J lost 0 bases, and 23 bases lay in between. The CDR3 DNA sequence: TGCAGTGCTAGTAAATTATCTTTGCGAGAAGCCGACCAAGAGACCCAGTACTTC. Its translation is CSASKLSLREADQETQYF.

This chain connects TRBV5-4 to TRBJ2-1; TRBD1 aligns across 7 bases. The CDR3 has 13 residues. The V gene end was trimmed by 5 bases and the J gene end by 4 bases; junction bases not matched to a gene: 3. The germline V gene encodes CDR1 SGHNT and CDR2 YYREEE (reference sequence). CDR3 in DNA: TGTGCCAGCAGTCGGGACAGATACAATGAGCAGTTCTTC. Translated: CASSRDRYNEQFF.

This clone was seen once. The gene calls are TRBV5-5 and TRBJ2-2; no reliable D call. CDR3 length: 16 residues. V was clipped by 0 bases and J by 6 bases, with 15 bases between them. CDR1 and CDR2 from the germline V gene are SGHKS and YYEKEE (reference sequence). CDR3 in amino acids: CASSLGVSWPAGELFF. The CDR3, as DNA: TGTGCCAGCAGCTTGGGGGTGAGCTGGCCAGCCGGGGAGCTGTTTTTT.

J is TRBJ1-6 and V is TRBV28; 11 nucleotides match TRBD1. In germline, CDR1 is MDHEN, CDR2 SYDVKM. The CDR3 is 16 amino acids. V dropped 5 bases and J dropped 7; count of bases not matched to a gene: 7. CDR3 region: CASSPGTGGLNSPLHF. The CDR3 DNA reads TGTGCCAGCAGTCCCGGGACAGGGGGGTTGAATTCACCCCTCCACTTT.

The genes are TRBV28 and TRBJ2-7; D ambiguous. Trimming took 5 bases from V and 3 from J, leaving 20 bases between them. The CDR3 is 16 amino acids. Per the germline V gene, CDR1 is MDHEN and CDR2 is SYDVKM. CDR3 amino acids: CASSDIVVFGIYEQYF. The CDR3 DNA sequence: TGTGCCAGCAGTGACATTGTAGTTTTCGGAATCTACGAGCAGTACTTC.

This clone was counted a single time. The gene calls are TRBV7-2 and TRBJ1-2; D is ambiguous. Trimming pared 2 bases from V and 7 bases from J, leaving 20 bases between. CDR3 length: 16 residues. Germline values: CDR1 SGHTA, CDR2 FQGNSA. In DNA, the CDR3 is TGTGCCAGCAGCTTAATCAGCGGGAAGGGTAAAGGTGGCTACACCTTC. Translation: CASSLISGKGKGGYTF.

The chain carries TRBV19 and TRBJ1-6; 7 bases map to TRBD1. V was pared by 5 bases and J by 2 bases, with 3 bases of the junction left unmatched. This CDR3 is 15 amino acids long. The germline CDR1 and CDR2 sequences are LNHDA and SQIVND (reference sequence). The CDR3 coding sequence is TGTGCCAGTAGTCCCCAGGGGGCCTATAATTCACCCCTCCACTTT. This gives the protein CASSPQGAYNSPLHF.

This chain connects TRBV11-3 to TRBJ2-7; the D gene could be TRBD1 or TRBD2 (5 bases each). V was shortened by 4 bases and J by 3 bases, with 10 bases between the two germline ends. Germline assignment: CDR1 SGHNT and CDR2 YENEEA. The CDR3 extends over 13 amino acids. The CDR3 nucleotides read TGTGCCAGCAGCTCGGGACCCGACTACGAGCAGTACTTC. Translating gives CASSSGPDYEQYF. The full variable domain, completed using reference TRBV11-3 and TRBJ2-7, is EAGVVQSPRYKIIEKKQPVAFWCNPISGHNTLYWYLQNLGQGPELLIRYENEEAVDDSQLPKDRFSAERLKGVDSTLKIQPAELGDSAVYLCASSSGPDYEQYFGPGTRLTVT.

This clone was seen a single time. J is TRBJ2-5 and V is TRBV5-1; unclear D gene. With 0 bases removed from V and 3 bases from J, the gap between germline ends came to 6 bases. The germline CDR1 and CDR2 sequences are SGHRS and YFSETQ. The CDR3 spans 13 residues. CDR3 region: CASSLDPEETQYF. Written as DNA, the CDR3 is TGCGCCAGCAGCTTGGACCCTGAAGAGACCCAGTACTTC.

The CDR3 loop is CASSLVTGTTPYEQYF. In DNA form, the CDR3 reads TGTGCCAGCAGCTTAGTTACCGGGACTACCCCCTACGAGCAGTACTTC. The genes are TRBV11-2 and TRBJ2-7; the match to TRBD2 covers 7 bases. V gave up 1 base and J gave up 2 bases; unmatched junction bases: 8. This CDR3 region has 16 residues. Germline lookup yields CDR1 SGHAT and CDR2 FQNNGV.

This rearrangement joins TRBV6-5 to TRBJ2-5, with TRBD2 matching over 10 bases. Germline lookup yields CDR1 MNHEY and CDR2 SVGAGI. The CDR3 has 16 residues. V shed 6 bases, J shed 4 bases, and the junction held 11 bases outside the gene matches. The chain's CDR3 is CASSYAGTSVRETQYF. CDR3 sequence (DNA): TGTGCCAGCAGCTACGCGGGGACTAGCGTCCGAGAGACCCAGTACTTC.

The rearrangement uses TRBV6-5 and TRBJ1-5, with 7 bases that match TRBD1. The junction had 6 bases not matched to a gene; V was cut back by 6 bases and J by 7 bases. This CDR3 contains 13 residues. Germline V CDR1 and CDR2: MNHEY, SVGAGI. CDR3: CASRRGGEQPQHF. CDR3 in DNA: TGTGCCAGCAGGAGAGGGGGCGAACAGCCCCAGCATTTT.

The V call is TRBV7-9, the J call TRBJ1-5; D remains ambiguous. The CDR3 contains 16 residues. The germline V and J ends were trimmed by 1 base and 1 base, with 11 bases remaining between them. Germline CDR1 reads SEHNR; CDR2 reads FQNEAQ (reference sequence). For the CDR3, the DNA is TGTGCCAGCAGCTTAGGAGGGTTGGGGAGCAATCAGCCCCAGCATTTT. As protein: CASSLGGLGSNQPQHF. The full variable domain, rest sourced from reference TRBV7-9 and TRBJ1-5, is DTGVSQNPRHKITKRGQNVTFRCDPISEHNRLYWYRQTLGQGPEFLTYFQNEAQLEKSRLLSDRFSAERPKGSFSTLEIQRTEQGDSAMYLCASSLGGLGSNQPQHFGDGTRLSIL.

The rearrangement joins TRBV7-6 to TRBJ1-4; no clear D. Trimming took 2 bases from V and 7 from J, leaving 5 bases between them. The CDR3 has 12 amino acids. The V gene's germline CDR1 is SGHVS and CDR2 FNYEAQ. The CDR3 loop is CASSLPAEKLFF. The CDR3 nucleotides read TGTGCCAGCAGCTTACCCGCTGAAAAACTGTTTTTT.

The CDR3 is CASGTNQPQHF. Written as DNA, the CDR3 is TGTGCCAGCGGAACTAATCAGCCCCAGCATTTT. The chain links TRBV6-5 to TRBJ1-5, with unresolved D. The CDR3 consists of 11 residues. Deletions cut 8 bases from V and 4 bases from J, with 6 bases between. Germline assignment: CDR1 MNHEY and CDR2 SVGAGI.

The chain employs TRBV7-9 and TRBJ1-6; D gene ambiguous. Germline-derived CDR1 and CDR2 are SEHNR and FQNEAQ (reference sequence). V was shortened by 5 bases and J by 3 bases, with 5 bases between the two germline ends. This CDR3 contains 13 residues. CDR3 amino acids: CASSIVYNSPLHF. The CDR3 DNA sequence: TGTGCCAGCAGCATAGTCTATAATTCACCCCTCCACTTT.

J is TRBJ2-7 and V is TRBV3-1 (or the pseudogene TRBV3-2); no definite D call. Germline CDR1 LGHDT, CDR2 YNNKEL (reference sequence). The V end was cut by 1 base, the J end by 2 bases, with 9 bases between. The CDR3 loop spans 14 amino acids. DNA for the CDR3: TGTGCCAGCAGCCAAGTCAGAGTTACCTACGAGCAGTACTTC. Protein product: CASSQVRVTYEQYF.

The chain uses TRBV6-4 and TRBJ1-6; 8 bases agree with TRBD1. The CDR3 sequence is 14 residues long. V was pared by 5 bases and J by 9 bases, with 6 bases of the junction left unmatched. Germline CDR1 and CDR2: MRHNA and SNTAGT. The CDR3 is CASSSQGAGSPLHF. CDR3 nucleotides: TGTGCCAGCAGTTCCCAGGGGGCGGGTTCACCCCTCCACTTT.

The chain has TRBV25-1 and TRBJ1-1, with D possibly being TRBD1 (5 bases). This CDR3 has 14 residues. The germline gives CDR1 MGHDK, CDR2 SYGVNS. Trimming cost V 2 bases and J 9 bases, with 16 bases left between them. The chain's CDR3 is CASSEPGGVNQAFF. The CDR3 DNA is TGTGCCAGCAGTGAACCGGGGGGGGTAAACCAAGCTTTCTTT.

This chain joins TRBV7-9 and TRBJ1-6; 7 nucleotides match TRBD1. The CDR3 is 16 residues long. V gave up 5 bases and J gave up 8 bases; unmatched junction bases: 12. Looked up from germline, CDR1 is SEHNR and CDR2 is FQNEAQ (reference sequence). The CDR3 is CASSPKEQGLYSPLHF. As DNA, the CDR3 is TGTGCCAGCAGCCCGAAAGAACAGGGGCTTTATTCACCCCTCCACTTT.